This record looks at one TCR beta chain sequence and its context. Its antigen is unidentified. This CDR3 is built from 14 residues. The V segment lost 8 bases and the J segment 5 bases; nucleotides outside the gene matches: 8. Per germline, CDR1 SNHLY and CDR2 FYNNEI. The PCR ran on 60 Vbeta and 13 Jbeta primers. The table came from immunoSEQ multiplex PCR; TCRdb's copy has only in-frame clones and leaves some out. This sample has roughly 100,000 clones, with more than 75% found just once. The sample comes from a study of cytomegalovirus exposure and HLA in healthy donors. Study-wide findings and caveats: Diagnosis of cytomegalovirus status made by the classifier reportedly showed high specificity and sensitivity. In vitro data verified a few CMV-associated chains as specific for CMV antigens. In an earlier analysis, most TCR beta V segments were productive about 87% or about 30% of the time. In a later analysis, compared with equally common non-associated chains, HLA-associated beta chains were more expanded.

The TCR originated in a woman between 45 and 65 years old in good health and CMV-seropositive. The chain is built from TRBV2 and TRBJ2-7, with 11 nucleotides matching TRBD1. Sequencing was performed on PBMCs. The DNA for the CDR3 is TGTGCCAGCCGCGGGACAGGGGGAATAGACGAGCAGTACTTC. This sequence encodes CASRGTGGIDEQYF.